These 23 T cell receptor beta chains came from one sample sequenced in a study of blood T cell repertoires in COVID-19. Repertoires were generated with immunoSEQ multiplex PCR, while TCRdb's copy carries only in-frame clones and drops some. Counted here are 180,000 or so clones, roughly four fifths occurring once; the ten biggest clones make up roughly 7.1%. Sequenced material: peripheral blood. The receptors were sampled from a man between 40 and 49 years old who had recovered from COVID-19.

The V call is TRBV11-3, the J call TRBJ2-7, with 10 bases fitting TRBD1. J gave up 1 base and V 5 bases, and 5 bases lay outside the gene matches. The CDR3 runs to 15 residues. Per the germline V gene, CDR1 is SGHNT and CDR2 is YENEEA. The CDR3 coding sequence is TGTGCCAGCAGCGCGGGGACAGGGGATTCCTACGAGCAGTACTTC. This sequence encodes CASSAGTGDSYEQYF.

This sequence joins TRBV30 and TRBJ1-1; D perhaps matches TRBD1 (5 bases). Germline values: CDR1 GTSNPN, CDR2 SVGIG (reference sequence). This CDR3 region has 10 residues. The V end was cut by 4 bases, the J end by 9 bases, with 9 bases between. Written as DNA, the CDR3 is TGTGCCTGGAATCGGGGGAAAGCTTTCTTT. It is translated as CAWNRGKAFF.

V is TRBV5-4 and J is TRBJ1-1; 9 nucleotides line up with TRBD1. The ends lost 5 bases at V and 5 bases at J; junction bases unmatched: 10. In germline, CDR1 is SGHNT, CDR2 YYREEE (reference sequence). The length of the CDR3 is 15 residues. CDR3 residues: CASSNNDRGKTEAFF. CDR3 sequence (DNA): TGTGCCAGCAGTAATAATGACAGGGGGAAAACTGAAGCTTTCTTT. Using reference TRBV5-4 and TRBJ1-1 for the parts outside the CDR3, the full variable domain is ETGVTQSPTHLIKTRGQQVTLRCSSQSGHNTVSWYQQALGQGPQFIFQYYREEENGRGNFPPRFSGLQFPNYSSELNVNALELDDSALYLCASSNNDRGKTEAFFGQGTRLTVV.

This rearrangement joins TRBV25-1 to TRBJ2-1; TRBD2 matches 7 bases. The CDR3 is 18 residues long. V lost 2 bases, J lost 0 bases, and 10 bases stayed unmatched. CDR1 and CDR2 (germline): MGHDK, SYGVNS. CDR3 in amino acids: CASSELTGGPSSYNEQFF. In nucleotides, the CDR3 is TGTGCCAGCAGTGAACTGACGGGAGGACCTAGCTCCTACAATGAGCAGTTCTTC.

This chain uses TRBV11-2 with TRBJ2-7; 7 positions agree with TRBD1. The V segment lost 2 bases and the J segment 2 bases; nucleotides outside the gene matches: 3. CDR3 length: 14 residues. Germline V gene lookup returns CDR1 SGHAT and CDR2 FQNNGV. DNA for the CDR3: TGTGCCAGCAGCTTACGGGACAGAACCTACGAGCAGTACTTC. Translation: CASSLRDRTYEQYF.

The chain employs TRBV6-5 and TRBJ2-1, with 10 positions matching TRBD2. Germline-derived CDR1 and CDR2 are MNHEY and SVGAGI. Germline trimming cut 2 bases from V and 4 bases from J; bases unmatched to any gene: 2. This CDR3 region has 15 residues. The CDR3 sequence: CASSYTSGVYNEQFF. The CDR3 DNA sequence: TGTGCCAGCAGTTACACTAGCGGGGTATACAATGAGCAGTTCTTC.

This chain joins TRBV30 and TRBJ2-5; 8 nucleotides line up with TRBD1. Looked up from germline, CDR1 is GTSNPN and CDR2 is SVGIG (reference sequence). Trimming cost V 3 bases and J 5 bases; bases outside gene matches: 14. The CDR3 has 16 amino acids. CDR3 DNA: TGTGCCTGGAGCACAGGGGGTTCTGGATACCCGGAGACCCAGTACTTC. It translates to CAWSTGGSGYPETQYF.

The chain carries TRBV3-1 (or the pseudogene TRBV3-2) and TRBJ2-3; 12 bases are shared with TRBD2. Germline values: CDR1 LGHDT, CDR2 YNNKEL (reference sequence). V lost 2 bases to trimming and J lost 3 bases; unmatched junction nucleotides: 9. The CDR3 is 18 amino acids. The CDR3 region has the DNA TGTGCCAGCAGCCAATATGTGACTAGCGGGAGTGGGACAGATACGCAGTATTTT. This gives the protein CASSQYVTSGSGTDTQYF.

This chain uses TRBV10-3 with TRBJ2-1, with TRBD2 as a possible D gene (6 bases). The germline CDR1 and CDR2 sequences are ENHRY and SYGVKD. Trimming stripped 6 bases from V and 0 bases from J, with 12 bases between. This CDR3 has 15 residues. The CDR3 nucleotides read TGTGCCATCAGCTGGGACTCAAGCTCCTACAATGAGCAGTTCTTC. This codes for CAISWDSSSYNEQFF.

CDR3 nucleotide sequence: TGTGCCAGCAGTTTCGACAGGGGGCACGAGCAGTACTTC. Its translation is CASSFDRGHEQYF. The genes are TRBV6-5 and TRBJ2-7, with 10 bases matching TRBD1. CDR1 and CDR2 from the germline V gene are MNHEY and SVGAGI. The CDR3 has 13 amino acids. With 4 bases clipped from V and 5 bases from J, the junction kept 2 bases outside the gene matches.

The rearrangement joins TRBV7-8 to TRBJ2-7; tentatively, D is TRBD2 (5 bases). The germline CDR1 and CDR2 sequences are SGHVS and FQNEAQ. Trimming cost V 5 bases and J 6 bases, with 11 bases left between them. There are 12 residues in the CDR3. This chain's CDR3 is CASSRGAGEQYF. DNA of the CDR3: TGTGCCAGCAGCCGCGGCGCGGGCGAGCAGTACTTC.

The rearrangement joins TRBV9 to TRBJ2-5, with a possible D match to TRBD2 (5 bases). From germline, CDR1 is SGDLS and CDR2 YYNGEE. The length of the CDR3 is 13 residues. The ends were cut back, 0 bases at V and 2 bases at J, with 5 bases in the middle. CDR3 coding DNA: TGTGCCAGCAGCGTAGCGGGGCAAGAGACCCAGTACTTC. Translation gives CASSVAGQETQYF.

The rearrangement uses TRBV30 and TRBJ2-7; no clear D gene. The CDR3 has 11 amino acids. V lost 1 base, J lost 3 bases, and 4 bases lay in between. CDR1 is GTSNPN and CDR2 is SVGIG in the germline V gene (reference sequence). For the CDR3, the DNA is TGTGCCTGGAGTGCGGGCTACGAGCAGTACTTC. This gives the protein CAWSAGYEQYF. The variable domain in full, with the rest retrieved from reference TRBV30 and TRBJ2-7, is SQTIHQWPATLVQPVGSPLSLECTVEGTSNPNLYWYRQAAGRGLQLLFYSVGIGQISSEVPQNLSASRPQDRQFILSSKKLLLSDSGFYLCAWSAGYEQYFGPGTRLTVT.

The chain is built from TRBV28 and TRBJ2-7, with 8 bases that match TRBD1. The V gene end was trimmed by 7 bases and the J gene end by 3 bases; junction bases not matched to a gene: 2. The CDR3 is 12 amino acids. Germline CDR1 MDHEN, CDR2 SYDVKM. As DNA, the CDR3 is TGTGCCAGCATGGGACAGGTCTACGAGCAGTACTTC. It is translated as CASMGQVYEQYF.

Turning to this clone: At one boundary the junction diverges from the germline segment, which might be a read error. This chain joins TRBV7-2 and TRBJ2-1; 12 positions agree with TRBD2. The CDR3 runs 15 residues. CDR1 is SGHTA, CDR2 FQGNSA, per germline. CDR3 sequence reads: CASSLETSGRNGQFF. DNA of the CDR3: TGTGCCAGCAGCTTAGAGACTAGCGGGAGAAATGGGCAGTTCTTC.

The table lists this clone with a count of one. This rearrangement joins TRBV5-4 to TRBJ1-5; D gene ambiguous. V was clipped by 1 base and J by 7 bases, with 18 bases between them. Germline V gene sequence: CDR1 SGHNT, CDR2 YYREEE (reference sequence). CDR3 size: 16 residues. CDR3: CASSLTPGSGVQPQHF. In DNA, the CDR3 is TGTGCCAGCAGCTTGACCCCGGGGTCAGGCGTCCAGCCCCAGCATTTT.

CDR3 loop: CASSNWFTGTEAFF. In nucleotides, the CDR3 is TGTGCCAGCAGCAACTGGTTCACGGGCACTGAAGCTTTCTTT. The chain carries TRBV21-1 and TRBJ1-1. TRBV21-1 is a pseudogene locus. This CDR3 spans 14 amino acids.

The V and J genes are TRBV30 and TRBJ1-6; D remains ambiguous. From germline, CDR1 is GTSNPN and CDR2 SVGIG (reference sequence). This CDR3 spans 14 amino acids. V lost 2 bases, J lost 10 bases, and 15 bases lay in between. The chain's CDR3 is CAWSTATEGSPLHF. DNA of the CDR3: TGTGCCTGGAGTACGGCAACAGAGGGATCACCCCTCCACTTT.

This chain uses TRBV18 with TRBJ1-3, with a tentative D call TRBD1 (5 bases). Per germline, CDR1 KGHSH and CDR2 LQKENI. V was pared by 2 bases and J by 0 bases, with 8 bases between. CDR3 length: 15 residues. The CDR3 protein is CASSPDRPSGNTIYF. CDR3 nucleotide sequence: TGTGCCAGCTCACCAGACAGACCCTCTGGAAACACCATATATTTT.

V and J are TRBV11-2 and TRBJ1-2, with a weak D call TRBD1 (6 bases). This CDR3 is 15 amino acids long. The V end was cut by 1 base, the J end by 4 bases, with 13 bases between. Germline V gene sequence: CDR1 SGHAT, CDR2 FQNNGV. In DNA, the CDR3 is TGTGCCAGCAGCTTAGCGGGACAATTAGTCTATGGCTACACCTTC. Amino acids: CASSLAGQLVYGYTF.

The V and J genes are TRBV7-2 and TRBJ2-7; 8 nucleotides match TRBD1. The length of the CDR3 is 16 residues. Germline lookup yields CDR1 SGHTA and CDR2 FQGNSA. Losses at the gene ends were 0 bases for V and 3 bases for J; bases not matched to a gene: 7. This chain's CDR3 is CASSLAQGALIYEQYF. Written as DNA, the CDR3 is TGTGCCAGCAGCTTAGCGCAGGGGGCGTTGATCTACGAGCAGTACTTC.

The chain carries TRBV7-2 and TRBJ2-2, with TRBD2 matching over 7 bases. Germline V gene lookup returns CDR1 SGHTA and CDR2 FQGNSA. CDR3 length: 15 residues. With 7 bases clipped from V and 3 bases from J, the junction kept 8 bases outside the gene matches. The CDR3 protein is CASTPLRGDTGELFF. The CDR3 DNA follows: TGTGCCAGCACCCCCCTCCGGGGGGACACCGGGGAGCTGTTTTTT.

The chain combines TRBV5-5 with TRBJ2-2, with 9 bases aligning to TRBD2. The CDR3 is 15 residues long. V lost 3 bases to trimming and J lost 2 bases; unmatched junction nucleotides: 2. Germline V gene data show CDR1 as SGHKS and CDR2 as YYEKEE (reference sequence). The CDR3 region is CASSSSGANTGELFF. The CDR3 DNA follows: TGTGCCAGCAGCTCTAGCGGGGCAAACACCGGGGAGCTGTTTTTT.